This TCR beta chain came from a study of T cell repertoires in cytomegalovirus infection. Study context: In the study, CMV epitopes included recently identified HLA-C-restricted and well-studied HLA-B-restricted ones. It can be stated that public TCR beta signatures indicated CMV infection as well as a matching HLA type. Study results and limitations: CMV carriers with the relevant HLA were identified by cumulative public TCR beta family frequency. CMV-specific TCR beta clonotypes restricted by HLA-C dominated the ex vivo response.

The V gene lost 4 bases and the J gene lost 0 bases, with 21 bases spanning the gap. Germline CDR1 MGHRA, CDR2 YSYEKL. The CDR3 has 18 amino acids. In the case of this clonotype: Its antigen is not known.

TCRdb reprocessed the reads with MiXCR, giving one entry per CDR3 protein. The top ten hold about 14% of the sample, which has about 330,000 distinct CDR3 sequences, roughly a third seen once. The source is a human donor in good health (CMV status not recorded). Some clones in this sample may be carry-over from other donors' samples. The sequencing here drew on cultured PBMCs, taken from culture after CMV antigen stimulation. The rearrangement joins TRBV4-1 to TRBJ1-1; tentatively, D is TRBD1 (6 bases). The CDR3 region is CASSPRGGVTAMNTEAFF. CDR3 nucleotide sequence: TGCGCCAGCAGCCCTCGAGGGGGAGTGACAGCGATGAACACTGAAGCTTTCTTT.